The subject of this entry is one TCR beta chain. Its antigen is unidentified. The sample originates from a study of T cells after yellow fever vaccination. The study, taken as a whole, reports: The booster saw the reappearance of most primary-vaccination clones (roughly 96% CD4, about 88% CD8).

The CDR3 spans 15 residues. V lost 0 bases and J 3 bases, leaving 10 bases between the germline ends. CDR1 SGHVS and CDR2 FNYEAQ come from the germline V gene. TCRdb called the 5' RACE reads again in MiXCR, with one record for every CDR3 protein. The sample shows about 400,000 distinct CDR3 sequences, roughly 12% of them seen only once. This sequence originates from a man between 18 and 35 years old who received the YFV17D yellow fever vaccine. The V gene is TRBV7-6, the J gene TRBJ2-3; perhaps TRBD1 as D (5 bases). Sample: PBMCs, taken on the day of the first yellow fever vaccination. In DNA form, the CDR3 reads TGTGCCAGCAGCTTAGCGGGGCCGGTTACAGATACGCAGTATTTT. Amino acid sequence: CASSLAGPVTDTQYF. Supplemented by reference TRBV7-6 and TRBJ2-3, the full variable domain reads GAGVSQSPRYKVTKRGQDVALRCDPISGHVSLYWYRQALGQGPEFLTYFNYEAQQDKSGLPNDRFSAERPEGSISTLTIQRTEQRDSAMYRCASSLAGPVTDTQYFGPGTRLTVL.